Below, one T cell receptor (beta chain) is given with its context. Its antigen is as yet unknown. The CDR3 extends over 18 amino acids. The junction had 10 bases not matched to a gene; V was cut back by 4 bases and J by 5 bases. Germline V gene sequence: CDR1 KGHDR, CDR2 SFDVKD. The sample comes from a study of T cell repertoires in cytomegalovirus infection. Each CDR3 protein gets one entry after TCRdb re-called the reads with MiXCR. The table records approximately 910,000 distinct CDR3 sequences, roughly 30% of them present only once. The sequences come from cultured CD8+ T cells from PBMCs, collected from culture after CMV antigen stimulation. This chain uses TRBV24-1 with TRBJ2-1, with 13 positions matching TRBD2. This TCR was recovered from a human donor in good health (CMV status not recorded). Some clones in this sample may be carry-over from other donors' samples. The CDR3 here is CATSDTHQTSGGDNEQFF. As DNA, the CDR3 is TGTGCCACCAGTGACACCCACCAAACTAGCGGGGGGGACAATGAGCAGTTCTTC.